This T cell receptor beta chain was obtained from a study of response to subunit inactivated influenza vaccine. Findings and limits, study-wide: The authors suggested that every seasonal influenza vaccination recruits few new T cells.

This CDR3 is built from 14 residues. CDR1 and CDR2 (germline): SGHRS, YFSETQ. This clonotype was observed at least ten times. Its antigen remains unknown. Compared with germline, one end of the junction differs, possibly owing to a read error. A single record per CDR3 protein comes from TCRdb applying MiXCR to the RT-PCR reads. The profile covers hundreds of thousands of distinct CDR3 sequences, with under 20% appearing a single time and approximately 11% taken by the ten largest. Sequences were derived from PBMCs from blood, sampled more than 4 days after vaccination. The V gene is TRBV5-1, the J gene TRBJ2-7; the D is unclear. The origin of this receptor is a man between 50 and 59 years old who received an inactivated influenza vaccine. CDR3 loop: CASSLGSGSYEQYF. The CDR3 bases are TGTGCCAGCAGTTTGGGGTCTGGCTCCTACGAGCAGTACTTC. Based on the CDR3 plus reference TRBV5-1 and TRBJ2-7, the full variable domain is KAGVTQTPRYLIKTRGQQVTLSCSPISGHRSVSWYQQTPGQGLQFLFEYFSETQRNKGNFPGRFSGRQFSNSRSEMNVSTLELGDSALYLCASSLGSGSYEQYFGPGTRLTVT.